This T cell receptor beta chain is drawn from a study of CD8 T cells in Susac syndrome. An input of roughly 0.45 to 1 ug of RNA was subjected to reverse transcription using random hexamers. Amplification of TCR beta CDR3 spanned 54 Vbeta and 13 Jbeta via immunoSEQ multiplex PCR. TCRdb independently ran MiXCR on the immunoSEQ multiplex PCR reads; one entry per CDR3 protein. The table lists 250,000 to 300,000 distinct CDR3 sequences, about nine tenths of them singletons, with approximately 0.18% in the top ten. There are 15 residues in the CDR3. With 4 bases removed from V and 0 bases from J, the gap between germline ends came to 10 bases. CDR1 is SEHNR and CDR2 is FQNEAQ in the germline V gene (reference sequence).

The V gene is TRBV7-9, the J gene TRBJ2-1, with D possibly being TRBD1 (6 bases). The sequencing input was CD8+ T cells from PBMCs. The sequence derives from a human donor with multiple sclerosis. The CDR3 bases are TGTGCCAGCAGCTGGAACAGGGACTCCTACAATGAGCAGTTCTTC. This gives the protein CASSWNRDSYNEQFF.